This T cell receptor beta chain was captured in a study of blood T cell repertoires in COVID-19. Germline CDR1 reads LGHDT; CDR2 reads YNNKEL (reference sequence). The CDR3 length is 15 residues. V gave up 1 base and J gave up 4 bases; unmatched junction bases: 0. Using immunoSEQ multiplex PCR, the repertoire was profiled, and TCRdb retains in-frame clones only, with some absent. The data show under 300,000 clones, 70% to 90% seen once. Sample: peripheral blood. This chain links TRBV3-1 (or the pseudogene TRBV3-2) with TRBJ2-4; 11 bases are a match to TRBD2. The TCR sequence derives from a man between 60 and 70 years old who had recovered from COVID-19. The chain's CDR3 is CASSQGLAGKNIQYF. CDR3 DNA sequence: TGTGCCAGCAGCCAAGGACTAGCGGGAAAAAACATTCAGTACTTC.